This TCR beta chain was captured in a study of T-cell reconstitution after alpha-beta-depleted transplantation in children. Study observations and caveats: At around two months after transplant, the alpha-beta T cells were reportedly derived from several hundred expanded clones that came from non-depleted graft cells. Newly produced T cells mostly accounted for T-cell counts and diversity one year post-transplant.

Preparation of the TCRbeta library involved a method that used unique molecular identifiers. TCRdb fed the PCR reads into MiXCR, producing one record per CDR3 protein. The sample includes about 640,000 distinct CDR3 sequences, approximately 13% of them seen just once. V gave up 5 bases and J gave up 0 bases; unmatched junction bases: 9. The CDR3 is made up of 19 amino acids. This clonotype was found a few times. Its antigen is unidentified. Sample: PBMCs, mostly from graft donor cells, taken 360 days after TCRalphabeta/CD19-depleted stem cell transplant. This sequence joins TRBV12-3 or TRBV12-4 and TRBJ2-3, with 15 bases aligning to TRBD2. This TCR derives from a male patient aged 10 to 17 who had a stem cell transplant for acute myeloid leukemia, so the T cells may come from the graft donor. The chain's CDR3 is CASSTGLAGGPLSTDTQYF. The DNA for the CDR3 is TGTGCCAGCAGTACCGGACTAGCGGGAGGGCCCCTTAGCACAGATACGCAGTATTTT.